Listed here are 15 T cell receptor beta chains from one sample, sequenced in a study of OX40 agonist ivuxolimab in advanced cancers. TCRdb keeps only in-frame clones here, not all; method: immunoSEQ multiplex PCR. Among under 80,000 clones, around 80% were seen once, and the ten largest hold about 5%. The sample was CD4+ or CD8+ T cells sorted from blood, taken in a trial of the OX40 agonist ivuxolimab. All receptors derive from an adult with an advanced solid tumor such as melanoma, head and neck, liver or kidney cancer.

The chain carries TRBV6-5 and TRBJ1-5; D is uncertain. CDR1 and CDR2 (germline): MNHEY, SVGAGI. Trimming took off 2 bases at V and 4 bases at J, with 6 bases between the two ends. This CDR3 is 13 amino acids long. This chain's CDR3 is CASSYNGNQPQHF. DNA for the CDR3: TGTGCCAGCAGTTACAACGGGAATCAGCCCCAGCATTTT.

The chain recombines TRBV4-1 with TRBJ2-2; D may match TRBD1 or TRBD2 (5 bases each). The V gene lost 1 base and the J gene lost 4 bases, with 7 bases spanning the gap. The CDR3 covers 14 residues. CDR1 and CDR2 (germline): MGHRA, YSYEKL. The CDR3 region is CASSQVGGTGELFF. The DNA of the CDR3 is TGCGCCAGCAGCCAAGTTGGGGGCACCGGGGAGCTGTTTTTT.

This chain connects TRBV18 to TRBJ2-5; D is possibly TRBD1 or TRBD2 (5 bases each). The V end lost 3 bases, the J end lost 5 bases, and 16 bases lay between the germline ends. Germline lookup yields CDR1 KGHSH and CDR2 LQKENI. The CDR3 totals 15 residues. The CDR3 DNA reads TGTGCCAGCTCACCGGGACCCTTATCTCCGGAGACCCAGTACTTC. Protein product: CASSPGPLSPETQYF.

The chain uses TRBV27 and TRBJ2-7; 9 positions match TRBD1. Germline-derived CDR1 and CDR2 are MNHEY and SMNVEV (reference sequence). The CDR3 has 15 amino acids. J gave up 3 bases and V 6 bases, and 9 bases lay outside the gene matches. The CDR3 protein is CASRGWDRANYEQYF. The CDR3, as DNA: TGTGCCAGCAGGGGCTGGGACAGGGCTAACTACGAGCAGTACTTC.

The chain is built from TRBV15 and TRBJ1-1; 7 bases are shared with TRBD1. The CDR3 sequence is 15 residues long. With 5 bases clipped from V and 3 bases from J, the junction kept 9 bases outside the gene matches. Germline CDR1 reads LNHNV; CDR2 reads YYDKDF (reference sequence). The CDR3 DNA reads as TGTGCCACCAGCCCATTAGGGGGCACGGACACTGAAGCTTTCTTT. Its protein is CATSPLGGTDTEAFF.

The rearrangement uses TRBV7-9 and TRBJ1-6; no definite D call. Germline V lookup: CDR1 SEHNR, CDR2 FQNEAQ (reference sequence). The length of the CDR3 is 14 residues. The ends were cut back, 6 bases at V and 6 bases at J, with 12 bases in the middle. The CDR3 DNA follows: TGTGCCAGCAGATCCACATGGAGTAATTCACCCCTCCACTTT. Translation: CASRSTWSNSPLHF.

This clone was counted only a few times. One end of the junction is discordant with germline, which a read error may explain. DNA of the CDR3: TGTGCCAGCAGGTTAGGGCTAGCGGCTCACAATGAGCAGTTCTTC. Translated, it gives CASRLGLAAHNEQFF. J is TRBJ2-1 and V is TRBV7-9, with 7 nucleotides matching TRBD2. Looked up from germline, CDR1 is SEHNR and CDR2 is FQNEAQ (reference sequence). The CDR3 is 15 residues long.

The chain carries TRBV18 and TRBJ1-4; D is uncertain. Germline CDR1 KGHSH, CDR2 LQKENI. V was cut by 6 bases and J by 6 bases, with 14 bases left in between. The CDR3 is made up of 14 amino acids. The CDR3 sequence: CASSKGETYEKLFF. DNA for the CDR3: TGTGCCAGCTCCAAGGGAGAAACCTATGAAAAACTGTTTTTT.

The chain links TRBV11-2 to TRBJ2-1, with 10 bases aligning to TRBD2. The V segment lost 1 base and the J segment 7 bases; nucleotides outside the gene matches: 13. The CDR3 is 18 amino acids. Germline CDR1 and CDR2: SGHAT and FQNNGV. The CDR3 DNA is TGTGCCAGCAGCTTAGTGGTCCGTCTAGCGGGGGCCCTGAATGAGCAGTTCTTC. Translated: CASSLVVRLAGALNEQFF.

The rearrangement uses TRBV2 and TRBJ2-3; 12 bases agree with TRBD2. This CDR3 has 17 residues. CDR1 and CDR2 from the germline V gene are SNHLY and FYNNEI. Trimming removed 2 bases from V and 1 base from J; junction bases left unmatched: 4. Here the CDR3 reads CASSETTSGRGTDTQYF. CDR3 in DNA: TGTGCCAGCAGTGAAACGACTAGCGGGAGAGGCACAGATACGCAGTATTTT.

This rearrangement joins TRBV19 to TRBJ2-1, with 12 positions matching TRBD2. The CDR3 totals 15 residues. Germline CDR1 and CDR2: LNHDA and SQIVND (reference sequence). V lost 6 bases, J lost 6 bases, and 6 bases stayed unmatched. The DNA of the CDR3 is TGTGCCAGTAGGGAACTAGCGGGGGGCCGCAATGAGCAGTTCTTC. It is translated as CASRELAGGRNEQFF.

V and J are TRBV5-6 and TRBJ2-1; unclear D gene. The V end was cut by 2 bases, the J end by 8 bases, with 5 bases between. The CDR3 runs 11 residues. Germline CDR1 and CDR2: SGHDT and YYEEEE. The CDR3 protein is CASSLTYEQFF. CDR3 coding DNA: TGTGCCAGCAGCTTAACGTATGAGCAGTTCTTC.

This clone was detected only a few times. The chain carries TRBV5-4 and TRBJ2-3; 7 nucleotides match TRBD2. J was trimmed by 6 bases and V by 2 bases; bases with no gene match: 6. The CDR3 is made up of 14 amino acids. The germline CDR1 and CDR2 sequences are SGHNT and YYREEE (reference sequence). CDR3 protein: CASSFIAAGDTQYF. The CDR3 nucleotides are TGTGCCAGCAGCTTCATAGCAGCGGGGGATACGCAGTATTTT.

This rearrangement joins TRBV7-6 to TRBJ2-2; the D gene is possibly TRBD2 (5 bases). The V gene's germline CDR1 is SGHVS and CDR2 FNYEAQ. Trimming pared 5 bases from V and 6 bases from J, leaving 25 bases between. CDR3 length: 18 residues. The CDR3 loop reads CASSPYRGSLREAGELFF. The CDR3, as DNA: TGTGCCAGCAGCCCATACCGCGGGTCCCTTCGTGAAGCCGGGGAGCTGTTTTTT. Combining the CDR3 with reference TRBV7-6 and TRBJ2-2 gives the whole variable domain GAGVSQSPRYKVTKRGQDVALRCDPISGHVSLYWYRQALGQGPEFLTYFNYEAQQDKSGLPNDRFSAERPEGSISTLTIQRTEQRDSAMYRCASSPYRGSLREAGELFFGEGSRLTVL.

V usage is TRBV2 and J usage is TRBJ2-7; D might be TRBD1 (6 bases). The CDR3 sequence is 13 residues long. Germline V gene lookup returns CDR1 SNHLY and CDR2 FYNNEI. V gave up 6 bases and J gave up 9 bases, with 18 bases separating them. The DNA for the CDR3 is TGTGCCAGCAGACGTTCCGGACAGCCCGGGCAGTACTTC. Its protein product is CASRRSGQPGQYF.